The 28 T cell receptor beta chains reported below all come from one sample, sequenced in a study of CD8 T cells in Susac syndrome. RNA, at about 0.45 to 1 ug, was reverse transcribed with random hexamers. Each CDR3 protein is one row after TCRdb ran MiXCR on the immunoSEQ multiplex PCR reads. The sample shows 150,000 to 250,000 distinct CDR3 sequences, roughly 96% of them seen only once. The sample comprised CD4+ T cells from PBMCs. Receptors were obtained from a human donor with multiple sclerosis.

The chain couples TRBV30 to TRBJ1-5, with D uncertain. Per germline, CDR1 GTSNPN and CDR2 SVGIG (reference sequence). V lost 2 bases and J 2 bases, leaving 10 bases between the germline ends. This CDR3 region has 14 residues. This CDR3 is CAWSFLGRNQPQHF. The CDR3 coding sequence is TGTGCCTGGAGTTTCCTTGGGCGCAATCAGCCCCAGCATTTT. The whole variable domain, filled in from reference TRBV30 and TRBJ1-5, reads SQTIHQWPATLVQPVGSPLSLECTVEGTSNPNLYWYRQAAGRGLQLLFYSVGIGQISSEVPQNLSASRPQDRQFILSSKKLLLSDSGFYLCAWSFLGRNQPQHFGDGTRLSIL.

V is TRBV2 and J is TRBJ2-1; D is uncertain. CDR1 and CDR2 from the germline V gene are SNHLY and FYNNEI. Between the trimmed V and J ends, which lost 8 bases and 7 bases, there was a span of 9 bases. CDR3 length: 11 residues. As DNA, the CDR3 is TGTGCCAGCCGGGCTTGGAATGAGCAGTTCTTC. Translation gives CASRAWNEQFF.

The V and J genes are TRBV7-2 and TRBJ1-5, with no clear D. Germline lookup yields CDR1 SGHTA and CDR2 FQGNSA. Trimming cost V 4 bases and J 7 bases, with 8 bases left between them. The CDR3 runs to 12 residues. The CDR3 is CASSSNKQPQHF. The CDR3 DNA reads TGTGCCAGCAGCTCCAACAAACAGCCCCAGCATTTT.

The V call is TRBV19, the J call TRBJ1-2; D might be TRBD1 (5 bases). The CDR3 totals 14 residues. Germline-derived CDR1 and CDR2 are LNHDA and SQIVND (reference sequence). Between the trimmed V and J ends, which lost 4 bases and 7 bases, there was a span of 16 bases. CDR3 in amino acids: CASSTQGWLTGYTF. The CDR3 DNA reads TGTGCCAGTAGTACCCAGGGCTGGTTAACTGGCTACACCTTC.

The J gene is TRBJ1-1, the V gene TRBV20-1, with D maybe TRBD1 (5 bases). Germline V gives CDR1 DFQATT, CDR2 SNEGSKA (reference sequence). Trimming pared 7 bases from V and 1 base from J, leaving 19 bases between. This CDR3 is 15 amino acids long. As DNA, the CDR3 is TGCAGTGGGATAGAAGATGGACACAGGAACACTGAAGCTTTCTTT. Translation gives CSGIEDGHRNTEAFF.

The chain carries TRBV28 and TRBJ2-7; a weak D match, TRBD2 (7 bases). V gave up 5 bases and J gave up 3 bases, with 17 bases separating them. The V gene's germline CDR1 is MDHEN and CDR2 SYDVKM. This CDR3 spans 15 amino acids. The DNA for the CDR3 is TGTGCCAGCAGTCTTCTCGGGGGGCCCCTCTACGAGCAGTACTTC. It translates to CASSLLGGPLYEQYF.

The chain links TRBV6-5 to TRBJ2-3, with a weak D call TRBD1 (5 bases). With 3 bases removed from V and 0 bases from J, the gap between germline ends came to 10 bases. The CDR3 loop spans 15 amino acids. Germline CDR1 reads MNHEY; CDR2 reads SVGAGI. The CDR3 spells CASSYWGPSTDTQYF. The CDR3 nucleotides are TGTGCCAGCAGTTATTGGGGCCCAAGCACAGATACGCAGTATTTT.

The chain carries TRBV5-4 and TRBJ2-7; D gene unclear. CDR1 is SGHNT, CDR2 YYREEE, per germline (reference sequence). Trimming took off 4 bases at V and 5 bases at J, with 7 bases between the two ends. This CDR3 region has 11 residues. The CDR3 spells CASSQHNEQYF. In nucleotides, the CDR3 is TGTGCCAGCAGCCAACACAACGAGCAGTACTTC.

This rearrangement joins TRBV28 to TRBJ2-4, with D possibly TRBD2 on 5 matching bases. V lost 1 base and J 0 bases, leaving 13 bases between the germline ends. In germline, CDR1 is MDHEN, CDR2 SYDVKM. CDR3 length: 17 residues. The CDR3, as DNA: TGTGCCAGCAGTTTATTTAGGCTAGCAGCAGCCAAAAACATTCAGTACTTC. Translated: CASSLFRLAAAKNIQYF.

The rearrangement links TRBV4-2 to TRBJ2-1; no clear D gene. Looked up from germline, CDR1 is LGHNA and CDR2 is YNFKEQ. This CDR3 is built from 15 residues. Trimming removed 4 bases at V and 8 bases at J, with 18 bases between. The CDR3 protein is CASSRTGPGLDEQFF. CDR3 coding DNA: TGTGCCAGCAGCCGTACCGGGCCAGGATTAGATGAGCAGTTCTTC.

The rearrangement uses TRBV30 and TRBJ2-2; D is ambiguous. Germline CDR1 GTSNPN, CDR2 SVGIG (reference sequence). The CDR3 consists of 14 residues. V lost 0 bases and J 6 bases, leaving 11 bases between the germline ends. In DNA form, the CDR3 reads TGTGCCTGGAGTGTCCTGATCCGAGCCGGGGAGCTGTTTTTT. This gives the protein CAWSVLIRAGELFF.

CDR3 bases: TGTGCCAGCAGCCAAGATCCGTGGGGGACCCAGTACTTC. Translation: CASSQDPWGTQYF. The V and J genes are TRBV3-1 and TRBJ2-5, with D uncertain. Trimming cost V 0 bases and J 7 bases, with 9 bases left between them. CDR3 size: 13 residues. Germline V gene lookup returns CDR1 LGHDT and CDR2 YNNKEL (reference sequence).

This chain joins TRBV7-9 and TRBJ2-7; 9 bases line up with TRBD1. The CDR3 contains 17 residues. Germline assignment: CDR1 SEHNR and CDR2 FQNEAQ (reference sequence). The ends lost 1 base at V and 6 bases at J; junction bases unmatched: 13. As DNA, the CDR3 is TGTGCCAGCAGCTTAGGACCCCCCCGGGACAGGGATCGCGAGCAGTACTTC. As protein: CASSLGPPRDRDREQYF.

This clonotype was counted only a few times. This chain uses TRBV12-3 or TRBV12-4 with TRBJ2-7; maybe TRBD2 (6 bases). The ends were cut back, 7 bases at V and 3 bases at J, with 22 bases in the middle. The CDR3 spans 16 residues. The CDR3 spells CASTPAWGDLGYEQYF. The CDR3 coding sequence is TGTGCCAGCACTCCCGCTTGGGGGGATCTGGGCTACGAGCAGTACTTC.

The chain recombines TRBV29-1 with TRBJ2-2; 10 nucleotides agree with TRBD1. Germline CDR1 SQVTM, CDR2 ANQGSEA. Losses at the gene ends were 5 bases for V and 1 base for J; bases not matched to a gene: 7. CDR3 length equals 16 residues. The CDR3 DNA reads TGCAGCGTTCGGACAGGGGGTTCCTGGAACACCGGGGAGCTGTTTTTT. Its protein product is CSVRTGGSWNTGELFF.

V gene TRBV15 combines with J gene TRBJ2-5; D might be TRBD1 (6 bases). The CDR3 sequence is 15 residues long. Trimming shortened V by 0 bases and J by 7 bases, and 15 bases separated the two germline ends. Germline-derived CDR1 and CDR2 are LNHNV and YYDKDF (reference sequence). In DNA, the CDR3 is TGTGCCACCAGCAGAGATGGGAGACAAGGGGGGACCCAGTACTTC. It specifies CATSRDGRQGGTQYF.

The rearrangement links TRBV6-5 to TRBJ2-1; no clear D. V was trimmed by 5 bases and J by 8 bases, leaving 13 bases between them. The V gene's germline CDR1 is MNHEY and CDR2 SVGAGI. The CDR3 is 13 residues long. The CDR3 spells CASSPLTGDEQFF. The CDR3 nucleotides are TGTGCCAGCAGTCCGCTGACTGGAGATGAGCAGTTCTTC.

V is TRBV27 and J is TRBJ2-1, with 8 bases aligning to TRBD1. The CDR3 is 16 amino acids. CDR1 is MNHEY and CDR2 is SMNVEV in the germline V gene (reference sequence). Trimming removed 9 bases from V and 8 bases from J; junction bases left unmatched: 18. The CDR3 spells CASLPPGQEGRDEQFF. DNA of the CDR3: TGTGCCAGTTTACCCCCGGGACAGGAAGGAAGGGATGAGCAGTTCTTC.

The rearrangement links TRBV20-1 to TRBJ2-3; D is uncertain. The CDR3 sequence is 10 residues long. With 3 bases removed from V and 5 bases from J, the gap between germline ends came to 3 bases. CDR1 and CDR2 (germline): DFQATT, SNEGSKA (reference sequence). For the CDR3, the DNA is TGCAGTGCTAGGGAAGATACGCAGTATTTT. Residues: CSAREDTQYF.

This chain links TRBV20-1 with TRBJ2-7; 11 bases line up with TRBD2. With V trimmed by 6 bases and J by 4 bases, 11 bases remained unmatched. Germline V lookup: CDR1 DFQATT, CDR2 SNEGSKA (reference sequence). The CDR3 consists of 15 residues. CDR3 sequence: CSASNLAGGRYEQYF. CDR3 nucleotides: TGCAGTGCCTCAAATCTAGCGGGAGGTCGTTACGAGCAGTACTTC.

The chain is built from TRBV4-2 and TRBJ2-2, with D possibly called TRBD1 or TRBD2 (5 bases each). Trimming removed 5 bases at V and 6 bases at J, with 19 bases between. CDR1 is LGHNA and CDR2 is YNFKEQ in the germline V gene. The CDR3 runs 16 residues. Written as DNA, the CDR3 is TGTGCCAGCAGCTCTCGATCCCCCCCGGGGCCCGGGGAGCTGTTTTTT. Protein product: CASSSRSPPGPGELFF.

This chain links TRBV5-8 with TRBJ2-2; no clear D. The germline CDR1 and CDR2 sequences are SGHTS and YDEGEE. This CDR3 spans 13 amino acids. Trimming took off 1 base at V and 6 bases at J, with 7 bases between the two ends. CDR3 sequence (DNA): TGTGCCAGCAGCTTGACCGGGCCCGGGGAGCTGTTTTTT. Translation gives CASSLTGPGELFF. Using reference TRBV5-8 and TRBJ2-2 for the parts outside the CDR3, the full variable domain is EAGVTQSPTHLIKTRGQQATLRCSPISGHTSVYWYQQALGLGLQFLLWYDEGEERNRGNFPPRFSGRQFPNYSSELNVNALELEDSALYLCASSLTGPGELFFGEGSRLTVL.

The gene calls are TRBV2 and TRBJ2-3, with TRBD2 matching 10 bases. This CDR3 spans 14 amino acids. V lost 6 bases, J lost 7 bases, and 7 bases stayed unmatched. Germline lookup yields CDR1 SNHLY and CDR2 FYNNEI. The DNA for the CDR3 is TGTGCCAGCAGCGCTTCTAGCGGGGGCAATACGCAGTATTTT. Its protein product is CASSASSGGNTQYF.

The V gene is TRBV9, the J gene TRBJ1-5; TRBD1 aligns across 7 bases. J lost 3 bases, V lost 7 bases, and 4 bases had no gene match. This CDR3 region has 13 residues. Germline V gene sequence: CDR1 SGDLS, CDR2 YYNGEE. The CDR3 region is CASGQAFNQPQHF. CDR3 nucleotide sequence: TGTGCCAGCGGACAGGCATTCAATCAGCCCCAGCATTTT.

The chain links TRBV20-1 to TRBJ2-7; a possible D gene is TRBD2 (6 bases). Between the trimmed V and J ends, which lost 6 bases and 4 bases, there was a span of 16 bases. CDR1 is DFQATT, CDR2 SNEGSKA, per germline (reference sequence). CDR3 length: 13 amino acids. The CDR3 region is CSARADYWYEQYF. In DNA, the CDR3 is TGCAGTGCCCGAGCGGACTACTGGTACGAGCAGTACTTC.

The V call is TRBV11-2, the J call TRBJ2-7; TRBD1 aligns across 7 bases. This CDR3 is 13 amino acids long. J lost 5 bases, V lost 6 bases, and 7 bases had no gene match. Germline V lookup: CDR1 SGHAT, CDR2 FQNNGV. The CDR3 loop reads CASRVTGADEQYF. The CDR3, as DNA: TGTGCCAGCAGAGTCACAGGGGCAGACGAGCAGTACTTC. Looking up the rest from reference TRBV11-2 and TRBJ2-7 gives the full variable domain: EAGVAQSPRYKIIEKRQSVAFWCNPISGHATLYWYQQILGQGPKLLIQFQNNGVVDDSQLPKDRFSAERLKGVDSTLKIQPAKLEDSAVYLCASRVTGADEQYFGPGTRLTVT.

The chain couples TRBV29-1 to TRBJ1-2; no clear D gene. The CDR3 is 13 amino acids. CDR1 is SQVTM and CDR2 is ANQGSEA in the germline V gene. Deletions cut 2 bases from V and 0 bases from J, with 7 bases between. The CDR3 DNA reads as TGCAGCGTTGAATCGGGGTCTAACTATGGCTACACCTTC. It is translated as CSVESGSNYGYTF. Complete variable domain (other parts from reference TRBV29-1 and TRBJ1-2): SAVISQKPSRDICQRGTSLTIQCQVDSQVTMMFWYRQQPGQSLTLIATANQGSEATYESGFVIDKFPISRPNLTFSTLTVSNMSPEDSSIYLCSVESGSNYGYTFGSGTRLTVV.

This clonotype was found a few times. This sequence joins TRBV6-2 or TRBV6-3 and TRBJ1-5; D call uncertain. The CDR3 spans 12 residues. Looked up from germline, CDR1 is MNHEY and CDR2 is SVGEGT. Trimming shortened V by 9 bases and J by 3 bases, and 9 bases separated the two germline ends. Here the CDR3 DNA reads TGTGCCAGTGGACGTCTCAATCAGCCCCAGCATTTT. Residues: CASGRLNQPQHF.